This T cell receptor beta chain comes out of a study of blood T cell repertoires in COVID-19. Study background: Samples taken during acute and convalescent COVID-19 were collected in the United States, Italy and Spain.

To note about this clone: The sample has other DNA sequences that encode this CDR3 too.

Participant reports of clinical history set cohort assignment. Cohort 3 donors counted as recovered after two negative PCRs, clearance, or resolved symptoms. The CDR3 contains 12 residues. CDR1 is LNHNV, CDR2 YYDKDF, per germline (reference sequence). V dropped 2 bases and J dropped 3 bases, with 4 bases sitting between them. Authors' methods: From reference gene primer amplification, estimates of nucleated cell counts were derived. Method: immunoSEQ multiplex PCR; TCRdb's copy keeps in-frame clones and lacks some. V, J and clone size are taken as reported in that table, and D and trimming were inferred from the DNA itself. The sample lists a few hundred thousand clones; approximately 86% were seen once.

Sequencing was carried out using PBMCs or T cells enriched from blood (not recorded which). This TCR was sampled from a woman aged 45-60 years who had recovered from COVID-19. This chain joins TRBV15 and TRBJ2-5; unclear D gene. Here the CDR3 reads CATSRPKETQYF. CDR3 DNA sequence: TGTGCCACCAGCAGACCCAAAGAGACCCAGTACTTC.